This T cell receptor beta chain was recovered during a study of T cells after posttransplantation cyclophosphamide. Points from the study as a whole: After PTCy, TRB diversity resembled that of CNI/methotrexate controls.

Methotrexate plus calcineurin inhibitor accompanied controls' myeloablative marrow transplants; sampling was 1 year later. This table comes from immunoSEQ multiplex PCR, and its TCRdb copy is limited to in-frame clones, with some not included. The sample lists around 10,000 clones, around nine tenths occurring once. This clone was seen a single time. Its antigen is as yet unknown. The sequences come from PBMCs, collected after an allogeneic stem cell transplant with a calcineurin inhibitor and methotrexate. The origin of this receptor is a male patient between 25 and 40 years old who received an allogeneic stem cell transplant from an unrelated donor, was CMV-positive, and had no GVHD. Certain T cells may be donor cells from the graft.

The CDR3 reads CASSLADSYNEQFF. The CDR3 DNA is TGTGCCAGCAGCTTGGCTGACAGCTACAATGAGCAGTTCTTC. The chain carries TRBV11-3 and TRBJ2-1, with D possibly being TRBD1 (5 bases). The V gene lost 3 bases and the J gene lost 3 bases, with 9 bases spanning the gap. Germline V gene lookup returns CDR1 SGHNT and CDR2 YENEEA. The CDR3 length is 14 residues.